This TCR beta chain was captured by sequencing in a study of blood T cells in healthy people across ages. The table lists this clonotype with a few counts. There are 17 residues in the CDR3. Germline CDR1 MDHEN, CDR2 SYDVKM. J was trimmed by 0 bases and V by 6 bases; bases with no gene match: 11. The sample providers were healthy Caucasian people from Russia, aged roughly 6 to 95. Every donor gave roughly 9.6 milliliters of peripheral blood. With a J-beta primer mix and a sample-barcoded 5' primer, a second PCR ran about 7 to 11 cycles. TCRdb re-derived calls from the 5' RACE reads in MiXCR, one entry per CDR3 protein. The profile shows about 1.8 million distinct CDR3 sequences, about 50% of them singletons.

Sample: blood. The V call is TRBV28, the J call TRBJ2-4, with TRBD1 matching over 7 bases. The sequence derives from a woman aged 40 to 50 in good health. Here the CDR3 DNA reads TGTGCCAGCAGCTCCCCCGGGACAGTCTCAGCCAAAAACATTCAGTACTTC. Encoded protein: CASSSPGTVSAKNIQYF.